The 7 T cell receptor beta chains in this list originate from one sample, sequenced in a study of T cells in women clearing cervical HPV infection. Here immunoSEQ multiplex PCR was the method, and the copy in TCRdb shows in-frame clones only, minus some. This repertoire includes tens of thousands of clones. The sample taken for sequencing was blood buffy coat. The receptors originated from a woman between 18 and 69 years old with a cervical HPV16 infection that either progressed to CIN3+ or cleared (not recorded which).

Concerning this clone itself: The observed sequence ends 3 residues before the CDR3 terminus, with the missing tail filled in from the germline J gene. V usage is TRBV5-6 and J usage is TRBJ2-1, with TRBD1 matching 7 bases. Germline V gives CDR1 SGHDT, CDR2 YYEEEE. There are 14 residues in the CDR3. With 3 bases clipped from V and 2 bases from J, the junction kept 2 bases outside the gene matches. CDR3 DNA (partial): TGTGCCAGCAGCTCGAGGGGGCCCTACAATGAG. Its translation: CASSSRGPYNE. The CDR3 in its entirety is CASSSRGPYNEQFF.

With respect to this clone: The sequence runs out 3 residues before the end of the CDR3; the remainder is reconstructed from the germline J gene. The chain recombines TRBV19 with TRBJ1-2; D is uncertain. V lost 1 base to trimming and J lost 3 bases, with 6 bases between them. The CDR3 runs 13 residues. Germline V gene sequence: CDR1 LNHDA, CDR2 SQIVND (reference sequence). The CDR3 DNA, read in part, is TGTGCCAGTAGTATAGGGCTCGACTATGGC. Its protein is CASSIGLDYG. The entire CDR3 reads CASSIGLDYGYTF.

This clone is medium-sized by frequency. From the germline J gene comes the end of the CDR3, since the read stops 3 residues before it. The rearrangement links TRBV14 to TRBJ1-5, with D unclear. This CDR3 spans 13 amino acids. CDR1 is SGHDN, CDR2 FVKESK, per germline. The part of the CDR3 DNA that was read is TGTGCCAGCAGCCTTTCTTACAAAATCCCC. Translating it yields CASSLSYKIP. The whole CDR3 protein is CASSLSYKIPQHF. Using reference TRBV14 and TRBJ1-5 for the parts outside the CDR3, the full variable domain is EAGVTQFPSHSVIEKGQTVTLRCDPISGHDNLYWYRRVMGKEIKFLLHFVKESKQDESGMPNNRFLAERTGGTYSTLKVQPAELEDSGVYFCASSLSYKIPQHFGDGTRLSIL.

With regard to this clone: A junction end diverges from the germline sequence, so it may reflect a read error. The read finishes 3 residues shy of the CDR3 end, and the germline J gene is used to complete it. The chain joins TRBV4-2 to TRBJ2-7; maybe TRBD1 (6 bases). The CDR3 has 17 amino acids. The germline V gene has CDR1 LGHNA and CDR2 YNFKEQ. This CDR3 reads CASSQDLGAGFPYEQYF. CDR3 DNA (partial): TGCGCCAGCAGCCAAGATTTGGGGGCAGGATTCCCCTACGAG.

As for this clone: The read is 3 residues too short to cover the CDR3 end, so that end is filled in from the germline J gene. The chain combines TRBV2 with TRBJ2-7, with D unresolved. The CDR3 extends over 13 amino acids. Deletions cut 3 bases from V and 3 bases from J, with 9 bases between. Germline CDR1 and CDR2: SNHLY and FYNNEI. The sequenced part of the CDR3 DNA is TGTGCCAGCAGTGAGAGGCGGAACTACGAG. This sequence encodes CASSERRNYE. Given in full, the CDR3 is CASSERRNYEQYF.

Notes on this clone: The CDR3 goes on 3 residues after the read ends, and that part is filled in from the germline J gene. The chain uses TRBV7-9 and TRBJ1-3, with D possibly matching TRBD1 (5 bases). Germline loops: CDR1 SEHNR, CDR2 FQNEAQ (reference sequence). The CDR3 is made up of 14 amino acids. Trimming took 2 bases from V and 2 from J, leaving 7 bases between them. Partial CDR3 DNA: TGTGCCAGCAGCTTACAGGGCCCTGGAAACACC. Its protein product is CASSLQGPGNT. From start to end, the CDR3 is CASSLQGPGNTIYF.

Note on this clone: The read finishes 3 residues shy of the CDR3 end, and the germline J gene is used to complete it. The chain couples TRBV19 to TRBJ2-3; TRBD2 might be the D (5 bases). V was shortened by 0 bases and J by 3 bases, with 7 bases between the two germline ends. This CDR3 is 14 amino acids long. Germline values: CDR1 LNHDA, CDR2 SQIVND (reference sequence). Here the CDR3 reads CASSIDRGTDTQYF. The covered CDR3 bases are TGTGCCAGTAGTATAGATAGAGGGACAGATACG.